Shown below are 22 T cell receptor beta chains from a single sample sequenced in a study of cytomegalovirus exposure and HLA in healthy donors. The PCR used 60 Vbeta and 13 Jbeta primers. TCRdb's copy holds only in-frame clones and misses some; the assay was immunoSEQ multiplex PCR. The table includes some 210,000 clones, roughly 80% detected once. The sample was PBMCs. Receptor source: a young woman in good health and CMV-seropositive.

The chain joins TRBV20-1 to TRBJ1-2; no reliable D call. CDR3 length equals 10 residues. The V end was cut by 3 bases, the J end by 8 bases, with 7 bases between. From germline, CDR1 is DFQATT and CDR2 SNEGSKA (reference sequence). The CDR3 region is CSASFAGYTF. CDR3 bases: TGCAGTGCTAGCTTTGCGGGCTACACCTTC.

The chain combines TRBV19 with TRBJ1-1, with 9 bases fitting TRBD1. Unmatched junction bases numbered 12, after V lost 4 bases and J lost 6 bases. The CDR3 is 16 residues long. Germline CDR1 is LNHDA and CDR2 is SQIVND (reference sequence). The CDR3 DNA sequence: TGTGCCAGTAGTAGGAGGCTGGGACAGGGTAGCCCTGAAGCTTTCTTT. It translates to CASSRRLGQGSPEAFF.

This chain links TRBV4-1 with TRBJ2-3, with 9 positions matching TRBD2. The CDR3 contains 16 residues. Germline CDR1 and CDR2: MGHRA and YSYEKL. V lost 4 bases, J lost 4 bases, and 9 bases stayed unmatched. CDR3 bases: TGCGCCAGCAGCCCACATATAGCGGGAGCCCCAGATACGCAGTATTTT. Its translation: CASSPHIAGAPDTQYF.

This chain uses TRBV5-1 with TRBJ2-7, with a weak D call TRBD2 (7 bases). The CDR3 consists of 16 residues. CDR1 SGHRS and CDR2 YFSETQ come from the germline V gene. Deletions cut 7 bases from V and 2 bases from J, with 22 bases between. The DNA of the CDR3 is TGCGCCAGCGCGTCGGGCGGGGGCACCCTGACCTACGAGCAGTACTTC. Encoded protein: CASASGGGTLTYEQYF.

The rearrangement links TRBV6-6 to TRBJ2-1, with TRBD2 identical over 9 bases. Trimming cost V 6 bases and J 8 bases; bases outside gene matches: 11. The germline gives CDR1 MNHNY, CDR2 SVGAGI (reference sequence). There are 15 residues in the CDR3. DNA for the CDR3: TGTGCCAGCAGACCCGGGACTAGCATACTCTATGAGCAGTTCTTC. Its translation is CASRPGTSILYEQFF.

The chain recombines TRBV19 with TRBJ1-5, with D possibly matching TRBD1 (5 bases). The CDR3 has 15 amino acids. CDR1 and CDR2 from the germline V gene are LNHDA and SQIVND (reference sequence). The ends were cut back, 5 bases at V and 3 bases at J, with 14 bases in the middle. CDR3 nucleotides: TGTGCCAGTAGTTGGGTTCTCAGGGCCAATCAGCCCCAGCATTTT. Its protein is CASSWVLRANQPQHF.

The chain is built from TRBV27 and TRBJ2-2, with TRBD1 as a possible D gene (6 bases). This CDR3 region has 16 residues. V lost 7 bases, J lost 5 bases, and 20 bases lay in between. Germline V gene lookup returns CDR1 MNHEY and CDR2 SMNVEV (reference sequence). The CDR3 reads CASTQWGRGGTGELFF. CDR3 sequence (DNA): TGTGCCAGCACACAGTGGGGCAGGGGTGGTACCGGGGAGCTGTTTTTT.

This chain connects TRBV5-5 to TRBJ2-5, with 10 bases identical to TRBD1. The CDR3 loop spans 16 amino acids. Per the germline V gene, CDR1 is SGHKS and CDR2 is YYEKEE (reference sequence). The ends lost 4 bases at V and 5 bases at J; junction bases unmatched: 11. The CDR3 loop is CASSGTPGQGWETQYF. DNA of the CDR3: TGTGCCAGCAGCGGTACTCCGGGACAGGGGTGGGAGACCCAGTACTTC.

The DNA of the CDR3 is TGTGCCAGCAGCCCGAGGGGGGGGCCAAGGGATGGCTACACCTTC. Protein product: CASSPRGGPRDGYTF. The chain employs TRBV11-2 and TRBJ1-2; D is perhaps TRBD1 (6 bases). Trimming left V 5 bases short and J 6 bases short, with 19 bases between. The CDR3 loop spans 15 amino acids. Germline V gives CDR1 SGHAT, CDR2 FQNNGV.

This chain uses TRBV30 with TRBJ2-3; 7 positions match TRBD1. Germline CDR1 GTSNPN, CDR2 SVGIG (reference sequence). The CDR3 is 15 amino acids. The trim removed 5 bases at V and 4 bases at J, leaving 12 bases unmatched. The chain's CDR3 is CAWSTGRGHPDTQYF. Written as DNA, the CDR3 is TGTGCCTGGTCCACGGGTAGGGGGCATCCAGATACGCAGTATTTT.

The CDR3 spells CASSTPGQSYNEKLFF. CDR3 DNA sequence: TGTGCCAGCAGTACTCCGGGACAGAGTTATAATGAAAAACTGTTTTTT. The rearrangement links TRBV28 to TRBJ1-4; 7 bases are a match to TRBD1. The J segment lost 4 bases and the V segment lost 5 bases, leaving 10 bases of the junction unmatched. This CDR3 has 16 residues. Germline V lookup: CDR1 MDHEN, CDR2 SYDVKM.

This clone appeared once. This chain links TRBV14 with TRBJ1-1; TRBD1 agrees at 9 bases. Germline V gene sequence: CDR1 SGHDN, CDR2 FVKESK. The CDR3 consists of 15 residues. Trimming removed 4 bases from V and 0 bases from J; junction bases left unmatched: 3. The CDR3 loop reads CASSRRDRVNTEAFF. CDR3 bases: TGTGCCAGCAGCCGGAGGGACAGGGTGAACACTGAAGCTTTCTTT.

This chain connects TRBV2 to TRBJ2-3, with TRBD2 matching 10 bases. The CDR3 is made up of 16 amino acids. Germline V CDR1 and CDR2: SNHLY, FYNNEI. V gave up 4 bases and J gave up 2 bases; unmatched junction bases: 6. CDR3 in DNA: TGTGCCAGCAGTGGAGGAGCGGGAGGGCTCACAGATACGCAGTATTTT. This translates into CASSGGAGGLTDTQYF.

The sample holds a few counts of this clone. This CDR3 is CASSDGEESGELFF. CDR3 DNA sequence: TGTGCCAGCAGTGATGGAGAAGAATCCGGGGAGCTGTTTTTT. V and J are TRBV6-1 and TRBJ2-2; D unclear. Per the germline V gene, CDR1 is MNHNS and CDR2 is SASEGT. The CDR3 extends over 14 amino acids. The V gene lost 3 bases and the J gene lost 6 bases, with 11 bases spanning the gap.

The chain carries TRBV23-1 and TRBJ1-4, with 10 bases lining up with TRBD1. TRBV23-1 is identified as an open reading frame with a role that is uncertain. Trimming at V came to 7 bases and at J to 4 bases, leaving 12 bases not matched to a gene. This CDR3 is 17 amino acids long. In DNA form, the CDR3 reads TGCGCCAGCACCTCACCGCCGGGACAGGGGTTTAATGAAAAACTGTTTTTT. Translation gives CASTSPPGQGFNEKLFF.

This clone was observed a few times. This chain joins TRBV19 and TRBJ1-1; 12 nucleotides align to TRBD1. Germline V CDR1 and CDR2: LNHDA, SQIVND (reference sequence). The CDR3 is 16 amino acids. The junction had 9 bases not matched to a gene; V was cut back by 4 bases and J by 6 bases. CDR3 bases: TGTGCCAGTAGTACACCCGGGACAGGGGGCTGGGCTGAAGCTTTCTTT. It specifies CASSTPGTGGWAEAFF.

The chain joins TRBV28 to TRBJ1-6, with D maybe TRBD1 (6 bases). The CDR3 runs to 18 residues. Germline CDR1 is MDHEN and CDR2 is SYDVKM. Trimming left V 10 bases short and J 0 bases short, with 22 bases between. The DNA of the CDR3 is TGTGCCACCAACAGGGTCGGCTCCACCAGCTCCTATAATTCACCCCTCCACTTT. It is translated as CATNRVGSTSSYNSPLHF.

This chain links TRBV27 with TRBJ1-6; D possibly corresponds to TRBD1 (6 bases). CDR1 MNHEY and CDR2 SMNVEV come from the germline V gene (reference sequence). This CDR3 comprises 14 residues. Trimming removed 6 bases from V and 5 bases from J, with 11 bases in between. CDR3 residues: CASRPGQDNSPLHF. The DNA of the CDR3 is TGTGCCAGCAGGCCGGGACAAGATAATTCACCCCTCCACTTT.

J is TRBJ2-7 and V is TRBV4-3, with 8 nucleotides matching TRBD1. Germline lookup yields CDR1 LGHNA and CDR2 YSLEER. Trimming at V came to 1 base and at J to 2 bases, leaving 7 bases not matched to a gene. The CDR3 covers 16 residues. The CDR3 loop reads CASSQAPGTGPYEQYF. The CDR3 DNA sequence: TGCGCCAGCAGCCAAGCCCCCGGGACAGGCCCCTACGAGCAGTACTTC.

The chain joins TRBV7-9 to TRBJ2-5; 9 nucleotides align to TRBD1. The CDR3 length is 14 residues. Germline V gene data show CDR1 as SEHNR and CDR2 as FQNEAQ (reference sequence). The V segment lost 5 bases and the J segment 7 bases; nucleotides outside the gene matches: 8. Here the CDR3 DNA reads TGTGCCAGCAGCCCACGGACAGGGGCCCCGACCCAGTACTTC. It specifies CASSPRTGAPTQYF.

V gene TRBV6-5 combines with J gene TRBJ2-7; D is unclear. Trimming took off 5 bases at V and 4 bases at J, with 9 bases between the two ends. The CDR3 has 12 residues. Per germline, CDR1 MNHEY and CDR2 SVGAGI. CDR3 sequence (DNA): TGTGCCAGCAGTCCTAATTGGTACGAGCAGTACTTC. This codes for CASSPNWYEQYF.

V usage is TRBV28 and J usage is TRBJ2-1, with 9 bases that match TRBD2. The CDR3 consists of 17 residues. Germline CDR1 reads MDHEN; CDR2 reads SYDVKM. Trimming at V came to 3 bases and at J to 8 bases, leaving 14 bases not matched to a gene. The CDR3 DNA reads TGTGCCAGCAGTTTCGAGACTAGCGGCCTTTTAGGCCATGAGCAGTTCTTC. It codes for CASSFETSGLLGHEQFF. The full variable domain, in which reference TRBV28 and TRBJ2-1 provide the parts outside the CDR3, is DVKVTQSSRYLVKRTGEKVFLECVQDMDHENMFWYRQDPGLGLRLIYFSYDVKMKEKGDIPEGYSVSREKKERFSLILESASTNQTSMYLCASSFETSGLLGHEQFFGPGTRLTVL.